The clone carrying this T cell receptor (beta chain) was detected many times. The sample originates from a study of CD8 T cells in ankylosing spondylitis. Trimming cost V 6 bases and J 2 bases; bases outside gene matches: 6. The CDR3 runs to 15 residues. TCRdb analysed the 5' RACE reads with MiXCR anew, one entry per CDR3 protein. Of about 52,000 distinct CDR3 sequences listed, approximately 7.4% are singletons. The sequence was collected from a female donor with ankylosing spondylitis or in good health (not recorded which). Sequencing was performed on blood, either unsorted or a sorted T cell fraction (not recorded which). V and J are TRBV12-3 or TRBV12-4 and TRBJ2-7, with 11 bases aligning to TRBD2. In DNA form, the CDR3 reads TGTGCCAGCAGCCCTAGCGGGGGGTCCACCTACGAGCAGTACTTC. This encodes CASSPSGGSTYEQYF.